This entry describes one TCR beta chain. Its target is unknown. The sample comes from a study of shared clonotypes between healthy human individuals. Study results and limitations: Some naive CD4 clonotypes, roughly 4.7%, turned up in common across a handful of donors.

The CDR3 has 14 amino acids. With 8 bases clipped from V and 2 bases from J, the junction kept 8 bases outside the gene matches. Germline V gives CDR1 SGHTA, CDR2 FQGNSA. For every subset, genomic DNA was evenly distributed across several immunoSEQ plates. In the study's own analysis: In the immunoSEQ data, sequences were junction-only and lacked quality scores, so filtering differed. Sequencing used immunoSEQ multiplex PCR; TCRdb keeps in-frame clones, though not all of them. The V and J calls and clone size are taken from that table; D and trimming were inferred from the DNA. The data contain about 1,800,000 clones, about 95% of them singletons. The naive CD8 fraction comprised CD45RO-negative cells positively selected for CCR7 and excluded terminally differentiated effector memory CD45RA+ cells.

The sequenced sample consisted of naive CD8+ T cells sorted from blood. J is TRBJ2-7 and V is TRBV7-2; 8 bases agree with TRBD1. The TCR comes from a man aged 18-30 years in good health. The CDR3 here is CASRDWDRTYEQYF. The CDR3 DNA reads TGTGCCAGCCGGGATTGGGACAGGACCTACGAGCAGTACTTC.